These 18 T cell receptor beta chains were all obtained from the same sample, sequenced in a study of T cells after yellow fever vaccination. TCRdb re-called the 5' RACE reads with MiXCR, one entry per CDR3 protein. The repertoire has about 350,000 distinct CDR3 sequences, 11% of them found once; the top ten carry more than 15%. The material was PBMCs, obtained on the day of the first yellow fever vaccination. Receptors were obtained from a man aged 18 to 29 who received the YFV17D yellow fever vaccine.

This clonotype appeared a few times. The chain links TRBV2 to TRBJ2-2, with D possibly matching TRBD2 (5 bases). The germline V gene encodes CDR1 SNHLY and CDR2 FYNNEI. The CDR3 is made up of 15 amino acids. V dropped 5 bases and J dropped 4 bases, with 14 bases sitting between them. CDR3 region: CASSITPRGTGELFF. For the CDR3, the DNA is TGTGCCAGCAGTATTACCCCACGGGGCACCGGGGAGCTGTTTTTT.

A few counts support this clonotype. The chain carries TRBV9 and TRBJ1-1; 8 bases map to TRBD1. CDR1 and CDR2 from the germline V gene are SGDLS and YYNGEE. This CDR3 has 14 residues. V trimming: 4 bases; J trimming: 3 bases; junction bases outside the gene matches: 5. In DNA form, the CDR3 reads TGTGCCAGCAGCTCCCGGACAGGGCACACTGAAGCTTTCTTT. It encodes CASSSRTGHTEAFF.

The chain uses TRBV5-4 and TRBJ1-5, with D maybe TRBD1 (5 bases). Between the trimmed V and J ends, which lost 4 bases and 9 bases, there was a span of 14 bases. The CDR3 has 13 residues. CDR1 is SGHNT and CDR2 is YYREEE in the germline V gene (reference sequence). The CDR3 region is CASSDSLSGPQHF. The DNA of the CDR3 is TGTGCCAGCAGCGACAGCTTATCAGGGCCCCAGCATTTT.

This clonotype came up a few times. The chain employs TRBV29-1 and TRBJ2-3, with a possible D match to TRBD1 (7 bases). CDR3 length: 12 residues. Per the germline V gene, CDR1 is SQVTM and CDR2 is ANQGSEA. Trimming took off 4 bases at V and 9 bases at J, with 14 bases between the two ends. The CDR3 sequence is CSVVGQEGTQYF. CDR3 DNA sequence: TGCAGCGTTGTAGGACAGGAGGGGACGCAGTATTTT.

This clonotype was seen many times. This chain links TRBV7-9 with TRBJ2-7; D unclear. Trimming took 0 bases from V and 2 from J, leaving 14 bases between them. Germline V lookup: CDR1 SEHNR, CDR2 FQNEAQ (reference sequence). This CDR3 spans 16 amino acids. CDR3 bases: TGTGCCAGCAGCTTAGCGCGAGGTAAAGTAGCCTACGAGCAGTACTTC. It is translated as CASSLARGKVAYEQYF.

This clonotype has a handful of counts. J is TRBJ2-5 and V is TRBV20-1; 7 positions agree with TRBD2. Germline lookup yields CDR1 DFQATT and CDR2 SNEGSKA (reference sequence). CDR3 size: 16 residues. With 3 bases clipped from V and 5 bases from J, the junction kept 15 bases outside the gene matches. In DNA form, the CDR3 reads TGCAGTGCTAGCCCCCGTTCGCGGGGGATTCTTGAGACCCAGTACTTC. As protein: CSASPRSRGILETQYF.

This clonotype showed up just a few times. The chain combines TRBV5-6 with TRBJ1-5; 10 bases are a match to TRBD1. The CDR3 runs to 15 residues. In germline, CDR1 is SGHDT, CDR2 YYEEEE. Trimming cost V 4 bases and J 2 bases; bases outside gene matches: 3. For the CDR3, the DNA is TGTGCCAGCAGCGTGACAGGGGGCGGCAATCAGCCCCAGCATTTT. Its translation is CASSVTGGGNQPQHF. Combining the CDR3 with reference TRBV5-6 and TRBJ1-5 gives the whole variable domain DAGVTQSPTHLIKTRGQQVTLRCSPKSGHDTVSWYQQALGQGPQFIFQYYEEEERQRGNFPDRFSGHQFPNYSSELNVNALLLGDSALYLCASSVTGGGNQPQHFGDGTRLSIL.

In its sample, this clonotype was seen a few times. V and J are TRBV6-5 and TRBJ2-1; D unclear. Germline loops: CDR1 MNHEY, CDR2 SVGAGI. V was trimmed by 0 bases and J by 0 bases, leaving 9 bases between them. The length of the CDR3 is 16 residues. In DNA form, the CDR3 reads TGTGCCAGCAGTTACTCGATTTCAAGCTCCTACAATGAGCAGTTCTTC. Translated: CASSYSISSSYNEQFF.

This sequence joins TRBV19 and TRBJ2-5, with 14 positions matching TRBD2. The CDR3 has 19 residues. The germline V gene has CDR1 LNHDA and CDR2 SQIVND (reference sequence). J lost 2 bases, V lost 7 bases, and 15 bases had no gene match. The CDR3 protein is CASTALPGLAGARQETQYF. In DNA form, the CDR3 reads TGTGCCAGTACCGCATTGCCGGGACTAGCGGGGGCCCGACAAGAGACCCAGTACTTC.

A remark on this clonotype: In this CDR3 the conserved last residue, phenylalanine or tryptophan, is missing, so a read error is likely. This chain connects TRBV5-6 to TRBJ2-2; D may correspond to TRBD1 or TRBD2 (6 bases each). CDR3 length: 13 residues. The V gene's germline CDR1 is SGHDT and CDR2 YYEEEE. The V end lost 6 bases, the J end lost 3 bases, and 9 bases lay between the germline ends. The CDR3 reads CASNREDTGELFS. The CDR3 coding sequence is TGTGCCAGCAACAGGGAGGACACCGGGGAGCTGTTTTCT.

CDR3 sequence (DNA): TGTGCCAGCTCACCACTGGGGACTGGGGCCAACGTCCTGACTTTC. Translated: CASSPLGTGANVLTF. The chain combines TRBV18 with TRBJ2-6; D ambiguous. CDR1 is KGHSH and CDR2 is LQKENI in the germline V gene. Trimming removed 1 base at V and 2 bases at J, with 6 bases between. The CDR3 spans 15 residues.

This clonotype was picked up a small number of times. The rearrangement joins TRBV20-1 to TRBJ2-7, with 11 bases identical to TRBD2. The germline gives CDR1 DFQATT, CDR2 SNEGSKA (reference sequence). The CDR3 has 11 amino acids. This chain's CDR3 is CRGLAGYEQYF. The CDR3 bases are TGCAGAGGACTAGCGGGCTACGAGCAGTACTTC.

This clonotype was detected a few times. The chain is built from TRBV29-1 and TRBJ1-2; 10 bases align to TRBD1. The CDR3 runs 13 residues. Trimming removed 4 bases from V and 9 bases from J; junction bases left unmatched: 8. Germline CDR1 SQVTM, CDR2 ANQGSEA. The CDR3, as DNA: TGCAGCGTTGTCGCGGGACAGGGGTCGCGCTACACCTTC. Protein: CSVVAGQGSRYTF. The full variable domain, in which reference TRBV29-1 and TRBJ1-2 provide the parts outside the CDR3, is SAVISQKPSRDICQRGTSLTIQCQVDSQVTMMFWYRQQPGQSLTLIATANQGSEATYESGFVIDKFPISRPNLTFSTLTVSNMSPEDSSIYLCSVVAGQGSRYTFGSGTRLTVV.

The V gene is TRBV6-1, the J gene TRBJ2-1; 14 nucleotides match TRBD2. V shed 5 bases, J shed 3 bases, and the junction held 6 bases outside the gene matches. The germline CDR1 and CDR2 sequences are MNHNS and SASEGT. The CDR3 contains 17 residues. Here the CDR3 DNA reads TGTGCCAGCAGTAAAGGACTAGCGGGGGGCCTCTACAATGAGCAGTTCTTC. Encoded protein: CASSKGLAGGLYNEQFF.

This clonotype was picked up a small number of times. V usage is TRBV29-1 and J usage is TRBJ2-5, with TRBD1 matching 7 bases. Germline values: CDR1 SQVTM, CDR2 ANQGSEA. This CDR3 is built from 14 residues. V was clipped by 7 bases and J by 2 bases; unmatched bases: 10. The CDR3 sequence: CSAATQGRQETQYF. The DNA for the CDR3 is TGCAGCGCCGCAACACAGGGGCGACAAGAGACCCAGTACTTC.

This clonotype turned up a few times. The rearrangement links TRBV19 to TRBJ1-2; the D gene is possibly TRBD1 (5 bases). The CDR3 covers 16 residues. The V and J ends lost 4 bases and 4 bases respectively, with 19 bases between them. Germline V CDR1 and CDR2: LNHDA, SQIVND (reference sequence). The CDR3 loop reads CASSRPRDLKTYGYTF. The CDR3 DNA reads TGTGCCAGTAGTAGACCGCGGGACCTCAAGACCTATGGCTACACCTTC. Combining the CDR3 with reference TRBV19 and TRBJ1-2 gives the whole variable domain DGGITQSPKYLFRKEGQNVTLSCEQNLNHDAMYWYRQDPGQGLRLIYYSQIVNDFQKGDIAEGYSVSREKKESFPLTVTSAQKNPTAFYLCASSRPRDLKTYGYTFGSGTRLTVV.

This chain links TRBV6-5 with TRBJ1-6; D remains unclear. V was shortened by 0 bases and J by 2 bases, with 8 bases between the two germline ends. The CDR3 loop spans 16 amino acids. The V gene's germline CDR1 is MNHEY and CDR2 SVGAGI. In nucleotides, the CDR3 is TGTGCCAGCAGTTACTCTTGGGATACCTATAATTCACCCCTCCACTTT. It encodes CASSYSWDTYNSPLHF.

This clonotype was counted a few times. The chain is built from TRBV14 and TRBJ2-1; a weak D match, TRBD2 (6 bases). In germline, CDR1 is SGHDN, CDR2 FVKESK. The CDR3 is 14 residues long. Trimming cost V 2 bases and J 9 bases, with 14 bases left between them. In DNA form, the CDR3 reads TGTGCCAGCAGCCAACGGCAGGGAGGTGGTGAGCAGTTCTTC. As protein: CASSQRQGGGEQFF.